These T cell receptor beta chains were read from a single sample in a study of T cell repertoires in cytomegalovirus infection. TCRdb analysed the reads with MiXCR anew, one entry per CDR3 protein. Of some 180,000 distinct CDR3 sequences detected, roughly 9.8% appear once; the ten largest clones hold approximately 4.3%. The sample consisted of PBMCs. Receptors were obtained from a human donor in good health (CMV status not recorded). Some clones in this sample may be carry-over from other donors' samples. CDR3s include the opening cysteine and the closing phenylalanine or tryptophan. D genes are given only for firm matches. Not every row has a clone size; where given, it reads once, few, many or a size class.

TRBJ1-5,TRBD1,TRBV25-1,many,CASTPGTGKSPNQPQHF,TGTGCCAGCACACCCGGGACAGGGAAATCGCCGAATCAGCCCCAGCATTTT
TRBJ2-1,TRBD1,TRBV12-3/TRBV12-4,many,CASSLGLTGRNEQFF,TGTGCCAGCAGTTTAGGCTTGACAGGGAGAAATGAGCAGTTCTTC
TRBJ2-1,TRBD2,TRBV7-2,many,CASSWKGLAGGGTAYNEQFF,TGTGCCAGCAGCTGGAAGGGACTAGCGGGGGGTGGGACCGCCTACAATGAGCAGTTCTTC
TRBJ1-5,TRBD1,TRBV2,NA,CASSGQGEDQPQHF,TGTGCCAGCAGTGGTCAGGGGGAGGATCAGCCCCAGCATTTT
TRBJ2-7,TRBD2,TRBV6-2/TRBV6-3,NA,CASSSTVAGSEQYF,TGTGCCAGCAGTTCCACGGTAGCGGGATCCGAGCAGTACTTC
TRBJ1-6,NA,TRBV7-3,NA,CASRPPPGSVDNSPLHF,TGTGCCAGCAGGCCCCCGCCCGGCTCGGTTGATAATTCACCCCTCCACTTT
TRBJ1-1,NA,TRBV30,NA,CAWSALSPNTEAFF,TGTGCCTGGAGTGCCCTCTCCCCGAACACTGAAGCTTTCTTT
TRBJ1-1,NA,TRBV19,few,CASSIGSHTEAFF,TGTGCCAGTAGTATTGGCAGCCACACTGAAGCTTTCTTT
TRBJ2-7,TRBD1,TRBV30,NA,CAWTDRGAYEQYF,TGTGCCTGGACGGACAGGGGAGCGTACGAGCAGTACTTC
TRBJ2-5,NA,TRBV7-2,many,CASSLIATQETQYF,TGTGCCAGCAGCTTAATAGCTACCCAAGAGACCCAGTACTTC
TRBJ2-1,NA,TRBV7-2,many,CASSLQTYNEQFF,TGTGCCAGCAGCCTCCAAACCTACAATGAGCAGTTCTTC
TRBJ2-3,TRBD1,TRBV5-5,many,CASSARDRVSTDTQYF,TGTGCCAGCAGCGCCCGGGACAGGGTGAGCACAGATACGCAGTATTTT
TRBJ2-7,TRBD2,TRBV5-1,few,CASSARLAGALQYF,TGCGCCAGCAGCGCACGACTAGCGGGAGCCTTGCAGTACTTC
TRBJ2-5,NA,TRBV7-2,many,CASSLASGETQYF,TGTGCCAGCAGCTTAGCGTCCGGAGAGACCCAGTACTTC
TRBJ1-2,TRBD1,TRBV7-3,NA,CASSIQGARGYTF,TGTGCCAGCAGCATCCAGGGGGCGCGAGGCTACACCTTC
TRBJ1-5,TRBD1,TRBV19,many,CASSIRETDRGQPQHF,TGTGCCAGTAGTATTCGGGAGACGGACAGGGGACAGCCCCAGCATTTT
TRBJ2-1,NA,TRBV6-4,NA,CASSDWSSGDENEQFF,TGTGCCAGCAGTGACTGGTCGAGCGGCGACGAAAATGAGCAGTTCTTC
TRBJ2-1,TRBD2,TRBV6-2/TRBV6-3,few,CASSHWTSGDYEQFF,TGTGCCAGCAGCCACTGGACTAGCGGGGACTACGAGCAGTTCTTC
TRBJ2-2,NA,TRBV20-1,many,CSARETSGLTTNTGELFF,TGCAGTGCTAGAGAAACCTCGGGACTGACAACGAACACCGGGGAGCTGTTTTTT
TRBJ2-7,TRBD2,TRBV10-3,many,CAISEGSTRTRLKTYEQYF,TGTGCCATCAGTGAGGGTTCGACCAGGACTAGGTTAAAGACCTACGAGCAGTACTTC
TRBJ2-7,NA,TRBV11-2,NA,CASSLGWRTYEQYF,TGTGCCAGCAGCTTAGGCTGGCGGACCTACGAGCAGTACTTC
TRBJ2-2,NA,TRBV19,NA,CASTPGPPNTGELFF,TGTGCCAGTACACCAGGACCGCCGAACACCGGGGAGCTGTTTTTT
TRBJ1-4,NA,TRBV11-2,many,CASSPRMRNEKLFF,TGTGCCAGCAGCCCTAGGATGAGAAATGAAAAACTGTTTTTT
TRBJ1-2,TRBD1,TRBV12-3/TRBV12-4,many,CASRQGQGAGYTF,TGTGCCAGCAGACAGGGACAGGGTGCTGGCTACACCTTC
TRBJ2-6,NA,TRBV14,NA,CASSQAQGSGANVLTF,TGTGCCAGCAGCCAAGCGCAAGGCTCTGGGGCCAACGTCCTGACTTTC
TRBJ2-2,NA,TRBV28,many,CASSLSLSASNTGELFF,TGTGCCAGCAGTTTAAGTCTAAGTGCCTCGAACACCGGGGAGCTGTTTTTT
TRBJ2-7,TRBD1,TRBV7-6,many,CASSLAPGQVYEQYF,TGTGCCAGCAGCTTAGCACCGGGACAGGTCTACGAGCAGTACTTC
TRBJ2-3,NA,TRBV19,few,CASSTGRSTDTQYF,TGTGCCAGTAGTACAGGGAGGTCTACAGATACGCAGTATTTT
TRBJ1-1,TRBD1,TRBV20-1,NA,CSAPPGGQGRTEAFF,TGCAGTGCCCCCCCCGGGGGACAGGGGCGCACTGAAGCTTTCTTT
TRBJ2-7,TRBD2,TRBV28,many,CASSSPSGRVGYEQYF,TGTGCCAGCAGTTCGCCTAGCGGGAGGGTTGGCTACGAGCAGTACTTC
TRBJ2-5,NA,TRBV28,few,CASSQLEAETQYF,TGTGCCAGCAGCCAACTAGAAGCAGAGACCCAGTACTTC
TRBJ1-2,NA,TRBV18,NA,CASSPDGGSYTF,TGTGCCAGCTCACCCGACGGGGGTAGCTACACCTTC
TRBJ2-3,TRBD1,TRBV7-6,many,CASSLVGQGRAADTQYF,TGTGCCAGCAGCTTAGTAGGACAGGGGAGAGCGGCAGATACGCAGTATTTT
TRBJ1-4,TRBD1,TRBV29-1,many,CSVVGTGKEATNEKLFF,TGCAGCGTTGTAGGGACAGGGAAGGAGGCAACTAATGAAAAACTGTTTTTT
TRBJ1-1,NA,TRBV28,NA,CASRPQSGGTEAFF,TGTGCCAGCAGACCTCAAAGTGGAGGCACTGAAGCTTTCTTT
TRBJ1-5,NA,TRBV19,few,CASRDRAYSNQPQHF,TGTGCCAGTAGGGACCGAGCTTATAGCAATCAGCCCCAGCATTTT
TRBJ2-5,TRBD2,TRBV7-6,many,CASSPWTSGQETQYF,TGTGCCAGCAGCCCCTGGACTAGCGGACAAGAGACCCAGTACTTC
TRBJ1-2,NA,TRBV7-3,NA,CASSSDRIVGYTF,TGTGCCAGCAGCTCAGACAGGATTGTTGGCTACACCTTC
TRBJ2-5,NA,TRBV6-1,few,CASSEPGGAALQETQYF,TGTGCCAGCAGTGAACCGGGCGGTGCGGCCCTCCAAGAGACCCAGTACTTC
TRBJ2-7,NA,TRBV6-1,many,CASRPVPTILYEQYF,TGTGCCAGCAGACCAGTGCCTACTATTCTCTACGAGCAGTACTTC
TRBJ2-7,NA,TRBV20-1,few,CSARLGGQYF,TGCAGTGCTAGGCTGGGTGGGCAGTACTTC
TRBJ1-1,TRBD1,TRBV30,many,CAWSGQGARYTEAFF,TGTGCCTGGAGTGGACAGGGGGCTCGGTACACTGAAGCTTTCTTT
TRBJ2-2,TRBD1,TRBV27,many,CASSADRGDTGELFF,TGTGCCAGCAGCGCTGACAGGGGGGACACCGGGGAGCTGTTTTTT
TRBJ2-7,NA,TRBV6-2/TRBV6-3,many,CASSYSSFGSLYEQYF,TGTGCCAGCAGTTACTCGAGTTTCGGGAGCCTCTACGAGCAGTACTTC
TRBJ1-6,NA,TRBV27,many,CASRQDSVRSSYNSPLHF,TGTGCCAGCAGACAGGACTCAGTTCGGAGCTCCTATAATTCACCCCTCCACTTT
TRBJ2-2,NA,TRBV10-3,many,CAISESGRLNTGELFF,TGTGCCATCAGTGAGTCGGGCCGGTTGAACACCGGGGAGCTGTTTTTT
TRBJ2-2,NA,TRBV7-9,NA,CASTGRENTGELFF,TGTGCCAGCACCGGACGGGAGAACACCGGGGAGCTGTTTTTT
TRBJ2-3,TRBD1,TRBV29-1,many,CSEGDSFADTQYF,TGCAGCGAGGGGGACAGTTTCGCAGATACGCAGTATTTT
TRBJ2-7,NA,TRBV7-2,many,CASSMDSSSYEQYF,TGTGCCAGCAGCATGGACAGTTCCTCCTACGAGCAGTACTTC
TRBJ1-2,TRBD1,TRBV10-3,many,CAISHGTGEVGYTF,TGTGCCATCAGTCACGGGACAGGGGAGGTTGGCTACACCTTC
TRBJ2-5,TRBD1,TRBV20-1,few,CSARPTGLGTQYF,TGCAGTGCTAGACCGACAGGGCTAGGGACCCAGTACTTC
TRBJ2-7,NA,TRBV6-2/TRBV6-3,many,CASSYLDSSSYEQYF,TGTGCCAGCAGTTACTTGGACAGCAGCTCCTACGAGCAGTACTTC
TRBJ2-7,TRBD2,TRBV9,NA,CASSVAPSSGRRDEQYF,TGTGCCAGCAGCGTAGCCCCCTCCAGCGGGAGAAGAGACGAGCAGTACTTC
TRBJ2-5,NA,TRBV19,few,CASSLLGVETQYF,TGTGCCAGTAGTCTTCTAGGAGTGGAGACCCAGTACTTC
TRBJ1-2,TRBD1,TRBV24-1,many,CATSDGQGLGYTF,TGTGCCACCAGTGATGGACAGGGGCTTGGCTACACCTTC
TRBJ1-5,NA,TRBV7-8,many,CASSLAWGEGNQPQHF,TGTGCCAGCAGCTTAGCGTGGGGTGAAGGCAATCAGCCCCAGCATTTT